The rows below give T cell receptor beta chains drawn from one sample of a study of STAT5B mutations in CD4+ large granular lymphocyte leukemia. The table came from immunoSEQ multiplex PCR; TCRdb's copy has only in-frame clones and leaves some out. The sample lists around 37,000 clones; 70% to 80% were seen once. The sample taken for sequencing was CD4+ T cells from blood buffy coats. The receptor set was obtained from a human donor in good health. The CDR3 runs from the conserved cysteine through the conserved F or W. Each record gives: V gene, J gene, D gene, clone size, CDR3 protein, CDR3 DNA. The D gene is left open where the match is weak. Size tells how often a clone was seen (once, few, many) or the class of an expanded clone, and some rows leave it out.

V gene: TRBV5-1; J gene: TRBJ2-3; D gene: -; clone size: -; CDR3 protein: CASSLAGQGTDTQYF; CDR3 DNA: TGCGCCAGCAGCTTGGCCGGGCAGGGCACAGATACGCAGTATTTT
V gene: TRBV11-2; J gene: TRBJ2-1; D gene: -; clone size: -; CDR3 protein: CASSLGERAPFF; CDR3 DNA: TGTGCCAGCAGCTTAGGCGAGAGGGCCCCGTTCTTC
V gene: TRBV6-5; J gene: TRBJ2-7; D gene: TRBD2; clone size: -; CDR3 protein: CASRSGLAGNRQYF; CDR3 DNA: TGTGCCAGCAGGTCAGGGCTAGCGGGAAACCGGCAGTACTTC
V gene: TRBV2; J gene: TRBJ1-1; D gene: TRBD1; clone size: once; CDR3 protein: CATRQGAYTEAFF; CDR3 DNA: TGTGCCACAAGACAGGGGGCTTACACTGAAGCTTTCTTT
V gene: TRBV7-2; J gene: TRBJ2-1; D gene: TRBD2; clone size: -; CDR3 protein: CASSLVAGAARNEQFF; CDR3 DNA: TGTGCCAGCAGCTTGGTGGCGGGAGCGGCGAGAAATGAGCAGTTCTTC
V gene: TRBV18; J gene: TRBJ2-2; D gene: -; clone size: -; CDR3 protein: CASSPWQGPGGELFF; CDR3 DNA: TGTGCCAGCTCACCGTGGCAGGGTCCTGGCGGGGAGCTGTTTTTT
V gene: TRBV29-1; J gene: TRBJ1-1; D gene: TRBD1; clone size: -; CDR3 protein: CSVEDRQGLTRTEAFF; CDR3 DNA: TGCAGCGTTGAAGATCGACAGGGGCTAACAAGGACTGAAGCTTTCTTT
V gene: TRBV6-5; J gene: TRBJ2-7; D gene: -; clone size: -; CDR3 protein: CASAYGNGDEQYF; CDR3 DNA: TGTGCCTCCGCATATGGGAACGGGGACGAGCAGTACTTC
V gene: TRBV10-3; J gene: TRBJ2-3; D gene: -; clone size: -; CDR3 protein: CAISDRVTDTQYF; CDR3 DNA: TGTGCCATCAGTGATAGGGTCACAGATACGCAGTATTTT
V gene: TRBV6-6; J gene: TRBJ2-2; D gene: -; clone size: -; CDR3 protein: CASRLDRHTGELFF; CDR3 DNA: TGTGCCAGCAGATTAGACAGACACACCGGGGAGCTGTTTTTT
V gene: TRBV15; J gene: TRBJ1-4; D gene: TRBD1; clone size: -; CDR3 protein: CATSSTGTGFQKLFF; CDR3 DNA: TGTGCCACCAGCAGCACCGGGACAGGGTTTCAAAAACTGTTTTTT
V gene: TRBV19; J gene: TRBJ2-4; D gene: -; clone size: -; CDR3 protein: CASSPTGLSKNIQYF; CDR3 DNA: TGTGCCAGTAGCCCTACAGGGTTATCCAAAAACATTCAGTACTTC
V gene: TRBV18; J gene: TRBJ1-2; D gene: TRBD1; clone size: -; CDR3 protein: CASSPSAGGADYGYTF; CDR3 DNA: TGTGCCAGCTCACCATCGGCAGGGGGCGCTGACTATGGCTACACCTTC
V gene: TRBV30; J gene: TRBJ2-7; D gene: TRBD1; clone size: -; CDR3 protein: CAWNIVGTGLSYEQYF; CDR3 DNA: TGTGCCTGGAATATCGTAGGGACAGGGCTTTCCTACGAGCAGTACTTC
V gene: TRBV11-2; J gene: TRBJ2-1; D gene: TRBD2; clone size: -; CDR3 protein: CASSSARTSGKSGHEQFF; CDR3 DNA: TGTGCCAGCAGCTCCGCCAGGACTAGCGGGAAGTCAGGTCATGAGCAGTTCTTC
V gene: TRBV5-1; J gene: TRBJ2-3; D gene: TRBD2; clone size: -; CDR3 protein: CASSLAKGGGPTDTQYF; CDR3 DNA: TGCGCCAGCAGCTTGGCAAAGGGCGGGGGGCCCACAGATACGCAGTATTTT
V gene: TRBV5-1; J gene: TRBJ2-7; D gene: -; clone size: -; CDR3 protein: CASTVADYSYEQYF; CDR3 DNA: TGCGCCAGCACCGTAGCGGACTACTCCTACGAGCAGTACTTC
V gene: TRBV6-6; J gene: TRBJ1-1; D gene: -; clone size: -; CDR3 protein: CASSYSRGTGNTEAFF; CDR3 DNA: TGTGCCAGCAGTTACTCCCGAGGGACGGGGAACACTGAAGCTTTCTTT
V gene: TRBV19; J gene: TRBJ2-3; D gene: TRBD1; clone size: -; CDR3 protein: CASSSQGSTDTQYF; CDR3 DNA: TGTGCCAGTAGTTCACAGGGGAGCACAGATACGCAGTATTTT
V gene: TRBV5-1; J gene: TRBJ1-4; D gene: TRBD1; clone size: -; CDR3 protein: CASSLVGQGAEKLFF; CDR3 DNA: TGCGCCAGCAGCTTGGTCGGACAGGGCGCTGAAAAACTGTTTTTT
V gene: TRBV2; J gene: TRBJ2-2; D gene: -; clone size: -; CDR3 protein: CASSATTGPGELFF; CDR3 DNA: TGTGCCAGCAGTGCAACTACAGGGCCCGGGGAGCTGTTTTTT
V gene: TRBV4-3; J gene: TRBJ2-3; D gene: TRBD1; clone size: -; CDR3 protein: CASSQGGGQPNTDTQYF; CDR3 DNA: TGCGCCAGCAGCCAAGGAGGGGGCCAGCCTAATACAGATACGCAGTATTTT
V gene: TRBV6-6; J gene: TRBJ1-5; D gene: -; clone size: -; CDR3 protein: CASRPGDSNQPQHF; CDR3 DNA: TGTGCCAGCAGGCCAGGGGATAGCAATCAGCCCCAGCATTTT
V gene: TRBV7-6; J gene: TRBJ2-2; D gene: TRBD1; clone size: -; CDR3 protein: CASSLGDRGTGELFF; CDR3 DNA: TGTGCCAGCAGCTTAGGGGACAGGGGAACCGGGGAGCTGTTTTTT
V gene: TRBV27; J gene: TRBJ2-1; D gene: TRBD2; clone size: -; CDR3 protein: CASSQREDNEQFF; CDR3 DNA: TGTGCCAGTAGCCAGCGGGAGGACAATGAGCAGTTCTTC
V gene: TRBV9; J gene: TRBJ2-2; D gene: TRBD1; clone size: -; CDR3 protein: CASSKTGGTGELFF; CDR3 DNA: TGTGCCAGCAGCAAGACAGGGGGCACCGGGGAGCTGTTTTTT
V gene: TRBV2; J gene: TRBJ2-1; D gene: -; clone size: -; CDR3 protein: CASRQGRMNEQFF; CDR3 DNA: TGTGCCAGCAGACAGGGAAGGATGAATGAGCAGTTCTTC
V gene: TRBV6-5; J gene: TRBJ1-2; D gene: TRBD1; clone size: -; CDR3 protein: CASSYSMDRLYGYTF; CDR3 DNA: TGTGCCAGCAGTTACTCGATGGACAGGCTATATGGCTACACCTTC
V gene: TRBV18; J gene: TRBJ1-5; D gene: TRBD1; clone size: few; CDR3 protein: CASSRGQGPNQPQHF; CDR3 DNA: TGTGCCAGCTCTCGGGGACAGGGGCCCAATCAGCCCCAGCATTTT
V gene: TRBV7-3; J gene: TRBJ1-1; D gene: TRBD1; clone size: -; CDR3 protein: CASSPSGQGPAFF; CDR3 DNA: TGTGCCAGCAGCCCCTCGGGACAGGGACCAGCTTTCTTT
V gene: TRBV7-9; J gene: TRBJ2-1; D gene: TRBD2; clone size: -; CDR3 protein: CASSLFLAGGRYEQFF; CDR3 DNA: TGTGCCAGCAGCTTATTTTTAGCGGGGGGGCGCTATGAGCAGTTCTTC
V gene: TRBV6-5; J gene: TRBJ2-7; D gene: TRBD2; clone size: -; CDR3 protein: CASSFSGGARYEQYF; CDR3 DNA: TGTGCCAGCAGCTTTAGCGGGGGGGCTCGATACGAGCAGTACTTC
V gene: TRBV29-1; J gene: TRBJ2-3; D gene: -; clone size: -; CDR3 protein: CSVGGPEDTQYF; CDR3 DNA: TGCAGCGTTGGCGGGCCCGAGGATACGCAGTATTTT
V gene: TRBV30; J gene: TRBJ2-7; D gene: -; clone size: -; CDR3 protein: CAWRSGLLLSYEQYF; CDR3 DNA: TGTGCCTGGAGAAGTGGGCTACTACTTTCCTACGAGCAGTACTTC
V gene: TRBV19; J gene: TRBJ2-1; D gene: TRBD2; clone size: -; CDR3 protein: CASSMSLAGHNEQFF; CDR3 DNA: TGTGCCAGTAGTATGTCGCTAGCGGGGCACAATGAGCAGTTCTTC
V gene: TRBV7-9; J gene: TRBJ2-1; D gene: -; clone size: once; CDR3 protein: CASSLPRTVRLNEQFF; CDR3 DNA: TGTGCCAGCAGCTTACCCCGGACAGTTCGGCTGAATGAGCAGTTCTTC
V gene: TRBV5-1; J gene: TRBJ2-7; D gene: TRBD1; clone size: once; CDR3 protein: CASSIGTAPSYEQYF; CDR3 DNA: TGCGCCAGCAGCATTGGGACAGCTCCCTCGTACGAGCAGTACTTC
V gene: TRBV27; J gene: TRBJ2-3; D gene: -; clone size: -; CDR3 protein: CASKGRRLLTDTQYF; CDR3 DNA: TGTGCCAGCAAGGGCAGGAGACTGCTCACAGATACGCAGTATTTT
V gene: TRBV7-9; J gene: TRBJ2-3; D gene: -; clone size: -; CDR3 protein: CASSPGTLHTDTQYF; CDR3 DNA: TGTGCCAGCAGCCCAGGGACCCTGCACACAGATACGCAGTATTTT
V gene: TRBV10-3; J gene: TRBJ1-5; D gene: TRBD1; clone size: -; CDR3 protein: CAISERTGNQPQHF; CDR3 DNA: TGTGCCATCAGTGAGAGGACAGGGAATCAGCCCCAGCATTTT
V gene: TRBV5-1; J gene: TRBJ2-2; D gene: TRBD1; clone size: -; CDR3 protein: CASSGQGANGELFF; CDR3 DNA: TGCGCCAGCAGCGGACAGGGGGCGAACGGGGAGCTGTTTTTT
V gene: TRBV2; J gene: TRBJ2-5; D gene: -; clone size: -; CDR3 protein: CASRQERGETQYF; CDR3 DNA: TGTGCCAGCAGACAGGAGAGGGGAGAGACCCAGTACTTC